These 23 T cell receptor beta chains share one sample of origin, sequenced in a study of blood T cell repertoires in COVID-19. TCRdb keeps only in-frame clones here, not all; method: immunoSEQ multiplex PCR. Found here are about 66,000 clones, about nine tenths of them singletons; the top ten hold under 8.5%. Sequencing input: peripheral blood. These receptors all come from a human donor in a cohort sampled during active COVID-19.

A remark on this clone: One end of the junction fails to match germline, which may point to a read error. The rearrangement links TRBV11-2 to TRBJ2-7; D gene ambiguous. Germline values: CDR1 SGHAT, CDR2 FQNNGV. The CDR3 is made up of 13 amino acids. The CDR3 loop is CASSLGRQNEQYF. The CDR3 coding sequence is TGTGCCAGCAGTTTAGGTCGCCAGAACGAGCAGTACTTC.

The rearrangement links TRBV5-1 to TRBJ2-5; tentative D call: TRBD1 (5 bases). Per the germline V gene, CDR1 is SGHRS and CDR2 is YFSETQ. This CDR3 has 15 amino acids. V shed 7 bases and J shed 4 bases, with 20 bases lying between them. The CDR3 nucleotides read TGCGCCAGCGGGGCTCGGACAAGTACCCGAGAGACCCAGTACTTC. Its protein product is CASGARTSTRETQYF.

The genes are TRBV7-9 and TRBJ1-4; 8 bases are shared with TRBD1. CDR3 size: 14 residues. With 5 bases clipped from V and 8 bases from J, the junction kept 7 bases outside the gene matches. Per germline, CDR1 SEHNR and CDR2 FQNEAQ (reference sequence). CDR3 sequence (DNA): TGTGCCAGCAGCCTAGGACAGGGAGAGGAAAAACTGTTTTTT. Translating it yields CASSLGQGEEKLFF.

The chain uses TRBV3-1 (or the pseudogene TRBV3-2) and TRBJ2-7; D is possibly TRBD2 (5 bases). V was cut by 2 bases and J by 0 bases, with 17 bases left in between. The CDR3 extends over 17 amino acids. The germline V gene encodes CDR1 LGHDT and CDR2 YNNKEL (reference sequence). CDR3 nucleotides: TGTGCCAGCAGCCAAACTCCCTTCAGCGGTTACTCCTACGAGCAGTACTTC. It encodes CASSQTPFSGYSYEQYF.

The chain recombines TRBV6-5 with TRBJ1-1, with a possible D match to TRBD1 (6 bases). Per the germline V gene, CDR1 is MNHEY and CDR2 is SVGAGI. The V gene lost 8 bases and the J gene lost 1 base, with 20 bases spanning the gap. The length of the CDR3 is 16 residues. Here the CDR3 DNA reads TGTGCCAGCCGTTCCTGGGGGCGAAGTAGGAACACTGAAGCTTTCTTT. The encoded protein is CASRSWGRSRNTEAFF.

The chain joins TRBV6-2 or TRBV6-3 to TRBJ1-5; D gene uncertain. CDR3 length equals 13 residues. CDR1 is MNHEY, CDR2 SVGEGT, per germline. The ends were cut back, 2 bases at V and 5 bases at J, with 7 bases in the middle. This chain's CDR3 is CASSYEGYQPQHF. The CDR3 DNA is TGTGCCAGCAGTTACGAGGGTTATCAGCCCCAGCATTTT.

The rearrangement links TRBV4-1 to TRBJ2-3, with TRBD2 identical over 10 bases. This CDR3 is 16 amino acids long. V gave up 5 bases and J gave up 5 bases; unmatched junction bases: 10. Looked up from germline, CDR1 is MGHRA and CDR2 is YSYEKL. CDR3 sequence reads: CASSYSSGGAEDTQYF. CDR3 in DNA: TGCGCCAGCAGCTATTCCAGCGGGGGGGCCGAAGATACGCAGTATTTT.

The chain employs TRBV11-2 and TRBJ2-7; 7 bases agree with TRBD1. Germline V gene lookup returns CDR1 SGHAT and CDR2 FQNNGV. This CDR3 is built from 15 residues. After removal of 3 bases from V and 6 bases from J, the junction contained 11 bases not matched to a gene. The CDR3 sequence is CASSLNRDSGGEQYF. The DNA of the CDR3 is TGTGCCAGCAGCTTGAACAGAGATTCAGGGGGCGAGCAGTACTTC.

The chain joins TRBV5-4 to TRBJ2-2; 10 bases match TRBD1. This CDR3 comprises 16 residues. Germline assignment: CDR1 SGHNT and CDR2 YYREEE (reference sequence). Trimming removed 4 bases from V and 8 bases from J; junction bases left unmatched: 11. This CDR3 is CASSLGQGMFTGELFF. CDR3 DNA sequence: TGTGCCAGCAGCCTGGGACAGGGGATGTTTACTGGGGAGCTGTTTTTT.

The chain has TRBV19 and TRBJ1-1; D remains ambiguous. Trimming left V 1 base short and J 1 base short, with 7 bases between. The CDR3 totals 14 residues. Germline V CDR1 and CDR2: LNHDA, SQIVND (reference sequence). CDR3 sequence: CASSIGPGNTEAFF. For the CDR3, the DNA is TGTGCCAGTAGTATAGGTCCAGGGAACACTGAAGCTTTCTTT. Full variable domain (outside the CDR3, taken from reference TRBV19 and TRBJ1-1): DGGITQSPKYLFRKEGQNVTLSCEQNLNHDAMYWYRQDPGQGLRLIYYSQIVNDFQKGDIAEGYSVSREKKESFPLTVTSAQKNPTAFYLCASSIGPGNTEAFFGQGTRLTVV.

This chain links TRBV6-5 with TRBJ1-4; 10 bases align to TRBD1. Trimming took 6 bases from V and 7 from J; bases not matched to a gene: 5. Germline V gives CDR1 MNHEY, CDR2 SVGAGI. The CDR3 has 14 residues. The CDR3 here is CASSKTGGPEKLFF. For the CDR3, the DNA is TGTGCCAGCAGCAAGACAGGGGGCCCTGAAAAACTGTTTTTT.

The J gene is TRBJ2-2, the V gene TRBV19, with 9 bases lining up with TRBD1. The CDR3 contains 15 residues. V was clipped by 5 bases and J by 1 base; unmatched bases: 2. The germline gives CDR1 LNHDA, CDR2 SQIVND (reference sequence). The CDR3 DNA reads TGTGCCAGTAGTTACAGGGGGCGGAACACCGGGGAGCTGTTTTTT. The encoded protein is CASSYRGRNTGELFF.

The chain joins TRBV7-2 to TRBJ2-2; possibly TRBD1 for D (6 bases). Germline V gene lookup returns CDR1 SGHTA and CDR2 FQGNSA. The CDR3 length is 16 residues. Trimming removed 5 bases at V and 5 bases at J, with 18 bases between. The CDR3 DNA sequence: TGTGCCAGCAGCCCCGGACAGTTAAAGTTTACCGGGGAGCTGTTTTTT. It encodes CASSPGQLKFTGELFF. Supplemented by reference TRBV7-2 and TRBJ2-2, the full variable domain reads GAGVSQSPSNKVTEKGKDVELRCDPISGHTALYWYRQSLGQGLEFLIYFQGNSAPDKSGLPSDRFSAERTGGSVSTLTIQRTQQEDSAVYLCASSPGQLKFTGELFFGEGSRLTVL.

The chain recombines TRBV27 with TRBJ1-2; 10 bases match TRBD1. The length of the CDR3 is 12 residues. Germline values: CDR1 MNHEY, CDR2 SMNVEV (reference sequence). The V segment lost 3 bases and the J segment 13 bases; nucleotides outside the gene matches: 5. In DNA form, the CDR3 reads TGTGCCAGCAGTTTTGGACAGGGGGGTATCACCTTC. Encoded protein: CASSFGQGGITF.

The genes are TRBV5-1 and TRBJ2-1; 14 nucleotides line up with TRBD2. Germline V gives CDR1 SGHRS, CDR2 YFSETQ. J gave up 0 bases and V 3 bases, and 8 bases lay outside the gene matches. The length of the CDR3 is 19 residues. Here the CDR3 reads CASSSGTSGGLSSYNEQFF. The CDR3 DNA is TGCGCCAGCAGCTCCGGGACTAGCGGGGGCCTTAGCTCCTACAATGAGCAGTTCTTC.

This chain links TRBV7-2 with TRBJ2-1; 13 bases are shared with TRBD2. The CDR3 contains 19 residues. The V gene's germline CDR1 is SGHTA and CDR2 FQGNSA. The junction had 9 bases not matched to a gene; V was cut back by 4 bases and J by 0 bases. This CDR3 is CASSSPRGLAGVSYNEQFF. The CDR3 DNA is TGTGCCAGCAGCTCCCCTCGAGGACTAGCGGGAGTCTCCTACAATGAGCAGTTCTTC.

This chain connects TRBV3-1 (or the pseudogene TRBV3-2) to TRBJ2-7; tentative D call: TRBD2 (5 bases). This CDR3 is 13 amino acids long. The germline V and J ends were trimmed by 0 bases and 8 bases, with 11 bases remaining between them. Germline CDR1 LGHDT, CDR2 YNNKEL (reference sequence). The CDR3 DNA follows: TGTGCCAGCAGCCAAGAATCGGGGTTGAAGCAGTACTTC. This translates into CASSQESGLKQYF.

The gene calls are TRBV4-1 and TRBJ2-1; 8 bases map to TRBD1. The CDR3 consists of 13 residues. The germline gives CDR1 MGHRA, CDR2 YSYEKL. J gave up 9 bases and V 3 bases, and 4 bases lay outside the gene matches. The CDR3 is CASSQTGDGEQFF. CDR3 nucleotide sequence: TGCGCCAGCAGCCAGACAGGGGACGGTGAGCAGTTCTTC.

The chain employs TRBV27 and TRBJ2-2; D remains ambiguous. Trimming left V 2 bases short and J 2 bases short, with 12 bases between. Germline values: CDR1 MNHEY, CDR2 SMNVEV (reference sequence). The length of the CDR3 is 16 residues. CDR3 in DNA: TGTGCCAGCAGTTTAAACGTCAGGCTCAACACCGGGGAGCTGTTTTTT. This gives the protein CASSLNVRLNTGELFF.

This chain links TRBV24-1 with TRBJ2-2; 8 bases fit TRBD1. The CDR3 length is 17 residues. Germline V gives CDR1 KGHDR, CDR2 SFDVKD. V shed 7 bases and J 0 bases; nucleotides not matched to a gene: 9. CDR3 coding DNA: TGTGCCACCAGCCCACAGCGACAGGGGACGAACACCGGGGAGCTGTTTTTT. Translation gives CATSPQRQGTNTGELFF.

The rearrangement uses TRBV27 and TRBJ2-7, with unresolved D. The germline V gene encodes CDR1 MNHEY and CDR2 SMNVEV (reference sequence). V lost 2 bases, J lost 3 bases, and 14 bases lay in between. The CDR3 has 15 residues. The CDR3 region is CASSLRPEVGYEQYF. CDR3 in DNA: TGTGCCAGCAGTTTACGTCCCGAGGTAGGCTACGAGCAGTACTTC.

The V and J genes are TRBV6-2 or TRBV6-3 and TRBJ2-1; D unresolved. Trimming left V 0 bases short and J 6 bases short, with 6 bases between. Germline V lookup: CDR1 MNHEY, CDR2 SVGEGT. The CDR3 spans 13 residues. The CDR3 nucleotides are TGTGCCAGCAGTTACTCCAAGAGCAATGAGCAGTTCTTC. Translation: CASSYSKSNEQFF.

The CDR3: CASSPLSGEKDTQYF. CDR3 bases: TGTGCCAGCTCACCGTTATCGGGAGAGAAAGATACGCAGTATTTT. The chain couples TRBV18 to TRBJ2-3, with D possibly matching TRBD2 (6 bases). V was clipped by 3 bases and J by 5 bases, with 15 bases between them. This CDR3 contains 15 residues. Looked up from germline, CDR1 is KGHSH and CDR2 is LQKENI.